The 32 T cell receptor beta chains listed next were all sequenced from one sample in a study of CXCR3-negative and CXCR3-positive naive CD8 T cells. Study-wide results and caveats: The TRB CDR3s that CXCR3-positive naive cells carried were more hydrophobic than those of CXCR3-negative naive cells.

The libraries of TRB cDNA were constructed through 5' RACE using UMI labels. TCRdb re-called the 5' RACE reads and gives one entry per CDR3 protein, without DNA. Listed are 80,000 to 100,000 distinct CDR3 sequences; 0.7% to 1% falls within the top ten. Their antigens are not known. The sample taken for sequencing was naive CXCR3+ CD8+ T cells from blood. Subset in this sample: CD45RO-CCR7+CD27+CD95- naive CD8+ T cells expressing CXCR3 (TNR3+). All receptors come from a human donor in good health. Some clones in this sample may be carry-over from other donors' samples.

The chain uses TRBV7-6 and TRBJ1-5. Germline lookup yields CDR1 SGHVS and CDR2 FNYEAQ. The CDR3 has 15 residues. This CDR3 reads CASSLGPDGNQPQHF.

The V and J genes are TRBV20-1 and TRBJ2-7. The CDR3 sequence is 13 residues long. The germline V gene has CDR1 DFQATT and CDR2 SNEGSKA (reference sequence). CDR3 in amino acids: CSARMEEDLEQYF.

The genes are TRBV28 and TRBJ2-2; TCRdb's D call, TRBD1, is unchecked because there is no DNA. The CDR3 extends over 13 amino acids. CDR1 and CDR2 from the germline V gene are MDHEN and SYDVKM. The CDR3 loop is CASSSSGPGELFF.

The chain employs TRBV15 and TRBJ2-7; TCRdb calls TRBD1, which cannot be checked without DNA. The CDR3 is 13 residues long. In germline, CDR1 is LNHNV, CDR2 YYDKDF (reference sequence). The CDR3 spells CATSKPGVHEQYF.

This chain links TRBV3-1 with TRBJ2-5; as DNA is missing, the TRBD2 call by TCRdb cannot be tested. Germline V gives CDR1 LGHDT, CDR2 YNNKEL (reference sequence). The CDR3 runs to 16 residues. This CDR3 is CASSRRERVSEETQYF.

The chain links TRBV7-9 to TRBJ2-1; the D gene TCRdb calls, TRBD1, cannot be checked with no DNA. This CDR3 spans 14 amino acids. The germline gives CDR1 SEHNR, CDR2 FQNEAQ (reference sequence). The CDR3 is CAGNMQGLNNEQFF.

The V gene is TRBV2, the J gene TRBJ1-5. This CDR3 region has 14 residues. Per the germline V gene, CDR1 is SNHLY and CDR2 is FYNNEI. The CDR3: CASRPDQNGQPQHF.

The rearrangement links TRBV6-5 to TRBJ2-3; TCRdb's assignment of TRBD2 cannot be checked, as there is no DNA. This CDR3 is built from 21 residues. Germline values: CDR1 MNHEY, CDR2 SVGAGI. The CDR3 here is CASSYFGGLAGGRQPRDTQYF.

The rearrangement links TRBV6-6 to TRBJ1-1. The CDR3 covers 13 residues. Per germline, CDR1 MNHNY and CDR2 SVGAGI (reference sequence). CDR3 residues: CASSAGRYTEAFF.

The chain is built from TRBV28 and TRBJ2-7; TCRdb designates TRBD2, a call that cannot be tested without DNA. The CDR3 runs to 13 residues. Per germline, CDR1 MDHEN and CDR2 SYDVKM. The CDR3 loop is CASSWTSAYEQYF. The full variable domain, rest sourced from reference TRBV28 and TRBJ2-7, is DVKVTQSSRYLVKRTGEKVFLECVQDMDHENMFWYRQDPGLGLRLIYFSYDVKMKEKGDIPEGYSVSREKKERFSLILESASTNQTSMYLCASSWTSAYEQYFGPGTRLTVT.

J is TRBJ2-1 and V is TRBV14; the D gene TCRdb calls, TRBD1, cannot be checked with no DNA. Germline CDR1 and CDR2: SGHDN and FVKESK. CDR3 size: 12 residues. The chain's CDR3 is CASSHQGDEQFF. Full variable domain (rest looked up from reference TRBV14 and TRBJ2-1): EAGVTQFPSHSVIEKGQTVTLRCDPISGHDNLYWYRRVMGKEIKFLLHFVKESKQDESGMPNNRFLAERTGGTYSTLKVQPAELEDSGVYFCASSHQGDEQFFGPGTRLTVL.

This chain links TRBV25-1 with TRBJ1-2; without DNA, the TCRdb call of TRBD1 cannot be checked. From germline, CDR1 is MGHDK and CDR2 SYGVNS. This CDR3 comprises 15 residues. CDR3 residues: CASSEYGRDLYGYTF.

The V and J genes are TRBV12-3 or TRBV12-4 and TRBJ2-3. The CDR3 loop spans 12 amino acids. CDR3 sequence: CASSFMTDTQYF.

This sequence joins TRBV5-1 and TRBJ2-7; lacking DNA, the TRBD2 call made by TCRdb goes unchecked. CDR3 length equals 14 residues. Germline CDR1 SGHRS, CDR2 YFSETQ. This CDR3 reads CASSLGLAGVEQYF.

The chain recombines TRBV28 with TRBJ1-5. Germline V lookup: CDR1 MDHEN, CDR2 SYDVKM. This CDR3 is 14 amino acids long. The CDR3: CASNIARSNQPQHF.

The chain is built from TRBV11-2 and TRBJ2-2; TCRdb names TRBD1, which stays unverified in the absence of DNA. The CDR3 contains 15 residues. The V gene's germline CDR1 is SGHAT and CDR2 FQNNGV. The CDR3 protein is CASSLEALPQGELFF.

The chain couples TRBV11-2 to TRBJ2-1; there is no DNA to check the TCRdb D call of TRBD1. The CDR3 extends over 17 amino acids. Germline V gene lookup returns CDR1 SGHAT and CDR2 FQNNGV. Here the CDR3 reads CASSLGTGAVLYNEQFF. Based on the CDR3 plus reference TRBV11-2 and TRBJ2-1, the full variable domain is EAGVAQSPRYKIIEKRQSVAFWCNPISGHATLYWYQQILGQGPKLLIQFQNNGVVDDSQLPKDRFSAERLKGVDSTLKIQPAKLEDSAVYLCASSLGTGAVLYNEQFFGPGTRLTVL.

The chain is built from TRBV29-1 and TRBJ2-5; TCRdb proposes TRBD1, but this gene call is untestable without DNA. From germline, CDR1 is SQVTM and CDR2 ANQGSEA. The CDR3 runs to 14 residues. The CDR3 spells CSVIKGAFQETQYF.

V gene TRBV29-1 combines with J gene TRBJ2-7; TCRdb selects TRBD1, and the lack of DNA leaves this call unchecked. In germline, CDR1 is SQVTM, CDR2 ANQGSEA. The CDR3 has 13 residues. The CDR3 loop reads CSVAGTGSYEQYF.

The V and J genes are TRBV19 and TRBJ1-1; TCRdb designates TRBD1, a call that cannot be tested without DNA. The V gene's germline CDR1 is LNHDA and CDR2 SQIVND (reference sequence). The CDR3 has 16 amino acids. The CDR3 here is CASSLPVNRENTEAFF.

The gene calls are TRBV7-2 and TRBJ2-5; checking the TCRdb D call of TRBD1 is not possible without DNA. Germline CDR1 reads SGHTA; CDR2 reads FQGNSA. CDR3 length: 16 residues. The CDR3 region is CASSLGQGGLQETQYF.

The J gene is TRBJ1-1, the V gene TRBV12-3 or TRBV12-4; TCRdb returns TRBD1, unconfirmable since there is no DNA. The CDR3 has 13 residues. CDR3 in amino acids: CASSPRVNTEAFF.

The chain has TRBV10-3 and TRBJ2-1; the TCRdb call, TRBD2, lacks DNA for checking. There are 16 residues in the CDR3. Per germline, CDR1 ENHRY and CDR2 SYGVKD. CDR3: CAISSGGGAAYNEQFF.

The V gene is TRBV5-4, the J gene TRBJ2-3. Germline V gene lookup returns CDR1 SGHNT and CDR2 YYREEE (reference sequence). The CDR3 contains 11 residues. CDR3 protein: CASSFEDTQYF.

The chain recombines TRBV12-3 or TRBV12-4 with TRBJ2-7; TCRdb names TRBD2, which stays unverified in the absence of DNA. There are 16 residues in the CDR3. The CDR3 protein is CASSLKPGLAGREQYF.

V usage is TRBV5-4 and J usage is TRBJ2-6; with no DNA, the TCRdb D assignment of TRBD1 cannot be verified. This CDR3 is 13 amino acids long. Germline-derived CDR1 and CDR2 are SGHNT and YYREEE (reference sequence). The CDR3: CASSPGGANVLTF.

This chain uses TRBV28 with TRBJ1-2. This CDR3 has 13 amino acids. The V gene's germline CDR1 is MDHEN and CDR2 SYDVKM. The CDR3 reads CASSLGRFYGYTF.

The chain links TRBV7-9 to TRBJ1-2; TCRdb returns TRBD1, unconfirmable since there is no DNA. The germline gives CDR1 SEHNR, CDR2 FQNEAQ (reference sequence). The CDR3 length is 14 residues. The CDR3 sequence is CASSLSGAYYGYTF.

This chain joins TRBV19 and TRBJ1-1; TCRdb reports TRBD1, a call that lacks DNA to check it against. Germline-derived CDR1 and CDR2 are LNHDA and SQIVND (reference sequence). The CDR3 covers 12 residues. The CDR3 spells CAIRGEPHEAFF.

The CDR3 is CSVEEEERGIYGYTF. The chain has TRBV29-1 and TRBJ1-2; the TCRdb call, TRBD1, lacks DNA for checking. Germline CDR1 and CDR2: SQVTM and ANQGSEA. The CDR3 runs 15 residues. Complete variable domain (other parts from reference TRBV29-1 and TRBJ1-2): SAVISQKPSRDICQRGTSLTIQCQVDSQVTMMFWYRQQPGQSLTLIATANQGSEATYESGFVIDKFPISRPNLTFSTLTVSNMSPEDSSIYLCSVEEEERGIYGYTFGSGTRLTVV.

The rearrangement links TRBV6-4 to TRBJ2-3. Germline loops: CDR1 MRHNA, CDR2 SNTAGT. This CDR3 region has 13 residues. This chain's CDR3 is CASSDSSRDTQYF.

CDR3: CASSTLAGTYNEQFF. The rearrangement links TRBV10-2 to TRBJ2-1; checking the TCRdb D call of TRBD2 is not possible without DNA. Germline-derived CDR1 and CDR2 are WSHSY and SAAADI. The CDR3 contains 15 residues.